This T cell receptor beta chain comes out of a study of radiotherapy plus CTLA-4 blockade in lung cancer (dated by TCRdb to the late 2010s). Regarding the study in general: Objective responses were observed in approximately 18% of enrolled patients, and disease control was achieved in approximately 32%.

Regarding this clone: Its antigen has not been determined. Base qualities were left out, and no much larger clone turns up one base away.

In this study, focal radiation therapy paired with CTLA-4 blockade (ipilimumab) was tested in patients who had chemo-refractory metastatic non-small-cell lung cancer. From its cysteine to its phenylalanine, the CDR3 spans 11 amino acids. The retained sequence is limited to the CDR3, 33 bases, with the frame set at the first base. According to the germline V gene, CDR1 reads MNHNS and CDR2 reads SASEGT. V gives up 8 bases and J gives up 5 bases, and the segment between their germline ends measures 10 bases. Receptor libraries were prepared by the immunoSEQ multiplex PCR assay. Sourced from immuneACCESS, this table was stored by TCRdb with only in-frame sequences that have V and J called. A share of the clones is absent; for the studies checked, an unresolved V gene accounts for under half, and the remainder has no known explanation. The sample table lists roughly 35,000 clones, roughly 70% of them with a count of one. The top ten clonotypes cover roughly an eighth of the sample.

General study outcomes and caveats: After treatment with radiotherapy and ipilimumab, TCR clones that originated in tumors expanded in peripheral blood. The strongest predictors of response were reported to be early dynamic shifts in blood T cell clones along with a rise in serum interferon-beta following radiation.

The chain uses TRBV6-1 and TRBJ2-7; the D gene is not confidently resolved. Source: peripheral blood, taken from a patient treated with radiotherapy plus ipilimumab. The sequence derives from a human donor with non-small cell lung cancer that progressed on radiotherapy plus ipilimumab. The sequence in DNA is TGTGCCAGCCGGGCTGGCCACGAGCAGTACTTC. This sequence encodes CASRAGHEQYF.